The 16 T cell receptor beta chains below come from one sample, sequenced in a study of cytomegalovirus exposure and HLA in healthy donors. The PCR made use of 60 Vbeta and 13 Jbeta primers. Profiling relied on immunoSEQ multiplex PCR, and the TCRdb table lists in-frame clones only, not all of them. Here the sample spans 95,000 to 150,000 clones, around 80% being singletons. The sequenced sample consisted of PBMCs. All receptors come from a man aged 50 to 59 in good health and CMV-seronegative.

CDR3 region: CASSLGQQNTDTQYF. CDR3 DNA sequence: TGTGCCAGCAGCCTGGGACAGCAGAACACAGATACGCAGTATTTT. This chain joins TRBV11-1 and TRBJ2-3; 7 nucleotides align to TRBD1. V lost 5 bases, J lost 2 bases, and 7 bases stayed unmatched. The CDR3 totals 15 residues. CDR1 is SGHAT and CDR2 is FQDESV in the germline V gene (reference sequence). The variable domain in full, with the rest retrieved from reference TRBV11-1 and TRBJ2-3, is EAEVAQSPRYKITEKSQAVAFWCDPISGHATLYWYRQILGQGPELLVQFQDESVVDDSQLPKDRFSAERLKGVDSTLKIQPAELGDSAMYLCASSLGQQNTDTQYFGPGTRLTVL.

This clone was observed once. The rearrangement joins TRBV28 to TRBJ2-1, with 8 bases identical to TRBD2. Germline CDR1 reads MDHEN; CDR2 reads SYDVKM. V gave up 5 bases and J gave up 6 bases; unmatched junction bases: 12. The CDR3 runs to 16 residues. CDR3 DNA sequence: TGTGCCAGCAGTCCCCATAGCGGGATACTAGCCAATGAGCAGTTCTTC. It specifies CASSPHSGILANEQFF.

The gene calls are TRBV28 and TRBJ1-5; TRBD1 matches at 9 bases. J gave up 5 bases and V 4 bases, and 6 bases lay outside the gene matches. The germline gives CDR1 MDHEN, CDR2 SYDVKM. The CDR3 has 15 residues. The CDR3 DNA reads TGTGCCAGCAGTTACCGGGACAGGGTGTATCAGCCCCAGCATTTT. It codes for CASSYRDRVYQPQHF. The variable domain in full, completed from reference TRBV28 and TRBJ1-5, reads DVKVTQSSRYLVKRTGEKVFLECVQDMDHENMFWYRQDPGLGLRLIYFSYDVKMKEKGDIPEGYSVSREKKERFSLILESASTNQTSMYLCASSYRDRVYQPQHFGDGTRLSIL.

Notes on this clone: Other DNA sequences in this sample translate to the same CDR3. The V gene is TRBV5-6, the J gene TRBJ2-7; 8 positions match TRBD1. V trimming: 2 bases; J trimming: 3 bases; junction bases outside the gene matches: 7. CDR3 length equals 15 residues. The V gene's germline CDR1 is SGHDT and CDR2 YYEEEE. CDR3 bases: TGTGCCAGCAGCTTTCGGGGGACAGGCTTCTACGAGCAGTACTTC. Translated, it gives CASSFRGTGFYEQYF.

The CDR3 spells CASSLRGGETDTQYF. The CDR3, as DNA: TGTGCCAGCAGCTTAAGAGGGGGTGAAACAGATACGCAGTATTTT. The chain joins TRBV11-2 to TRBJ2-3; tentatively, D is TRBD1 (6 bases). V was cut by 2 bases and J by 3 bases, with 12 bases left in between. The CDR3 runs to 15 residues. Per the germline V gene, CDR1 is SGHAT and CDR2 is FQNNGV.

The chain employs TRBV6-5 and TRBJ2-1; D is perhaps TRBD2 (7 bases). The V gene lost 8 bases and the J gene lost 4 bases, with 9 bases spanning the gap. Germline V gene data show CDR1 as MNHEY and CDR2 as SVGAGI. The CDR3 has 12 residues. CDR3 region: CASGGAYNEQFF. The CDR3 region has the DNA TGTGCCAGCGGGGGGGCATACAATGAGCAGTTCTTC.

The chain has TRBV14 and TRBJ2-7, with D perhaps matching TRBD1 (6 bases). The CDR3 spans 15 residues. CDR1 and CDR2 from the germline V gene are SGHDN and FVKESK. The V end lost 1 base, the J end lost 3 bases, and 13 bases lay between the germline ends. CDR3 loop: CASSQGTGFFYEQYF. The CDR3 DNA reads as TGTGCCAGCAGCCAAGGAACAGGGTTCTTCTACGAGCAGTACTTC.

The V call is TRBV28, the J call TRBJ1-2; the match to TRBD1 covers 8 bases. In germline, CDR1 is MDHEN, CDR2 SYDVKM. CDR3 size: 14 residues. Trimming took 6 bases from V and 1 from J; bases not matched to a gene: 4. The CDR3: CASRPTGDNYGYTF. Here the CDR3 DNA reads TGTGCCAGCAGGCCGACAGGGGATAACTATGGCTACACCTTC.

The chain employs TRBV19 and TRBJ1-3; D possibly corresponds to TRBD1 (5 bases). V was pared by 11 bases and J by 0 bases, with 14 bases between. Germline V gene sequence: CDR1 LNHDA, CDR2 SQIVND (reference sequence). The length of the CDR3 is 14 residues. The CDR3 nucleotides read TGTGCCTCCGCCCGGGGGGACTCTGGAAACACCATATATTTT. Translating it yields CASARGDSGNTIYF.

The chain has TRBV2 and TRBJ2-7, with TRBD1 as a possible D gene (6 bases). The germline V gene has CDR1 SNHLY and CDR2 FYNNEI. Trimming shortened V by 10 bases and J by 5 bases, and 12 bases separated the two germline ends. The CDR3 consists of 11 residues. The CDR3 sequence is CATVDSNEQYF. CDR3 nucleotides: TGTGCCACCGTGGACAGCAACGAGCAGTACTTC.

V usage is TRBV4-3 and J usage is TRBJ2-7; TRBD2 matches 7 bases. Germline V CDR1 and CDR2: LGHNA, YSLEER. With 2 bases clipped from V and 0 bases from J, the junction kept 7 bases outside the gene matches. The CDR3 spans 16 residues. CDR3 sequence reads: CASSQNLADLSYEQYF. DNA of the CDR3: TGCGCCAGCAGCCAAAACCTAGCGGATCTCTCCTACGAGCAGTACTTC.

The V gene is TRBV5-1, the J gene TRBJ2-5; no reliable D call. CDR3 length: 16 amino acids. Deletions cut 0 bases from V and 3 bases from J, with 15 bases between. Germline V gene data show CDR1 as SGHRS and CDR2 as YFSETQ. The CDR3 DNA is TGCGCCAGCAGCTTGGAACCCCCGGGTTTTAAAGAGACCCAGTACTTC. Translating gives CASSLEPPGFKETQYF.

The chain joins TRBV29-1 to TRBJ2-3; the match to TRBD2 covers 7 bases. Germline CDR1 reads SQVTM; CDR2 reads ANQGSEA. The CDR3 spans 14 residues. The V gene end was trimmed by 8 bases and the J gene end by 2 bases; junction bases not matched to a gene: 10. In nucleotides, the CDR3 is TGCAGCTCGAGAGGAGCGGGGAACACAGATACGCAGTATTTT. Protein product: CSSRGAGNTDTQYF.

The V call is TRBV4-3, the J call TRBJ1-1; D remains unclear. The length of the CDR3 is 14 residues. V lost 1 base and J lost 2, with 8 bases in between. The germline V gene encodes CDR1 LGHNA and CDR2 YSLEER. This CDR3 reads CASSQGPQNTEAFF. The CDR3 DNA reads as TGCGCCAGCAGCCAAGGGCCTCAAAACACTGAAGCTTTCTTT.

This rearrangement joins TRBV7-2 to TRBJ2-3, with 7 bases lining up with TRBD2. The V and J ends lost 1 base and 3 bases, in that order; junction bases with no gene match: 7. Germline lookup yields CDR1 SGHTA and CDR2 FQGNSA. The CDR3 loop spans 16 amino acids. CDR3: CASSLDASGFTDTQYF. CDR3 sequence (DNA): TGTGCCAGCAGCTTAGACGCTAGCGGCTTTACAGATACGCAGTATTTT.

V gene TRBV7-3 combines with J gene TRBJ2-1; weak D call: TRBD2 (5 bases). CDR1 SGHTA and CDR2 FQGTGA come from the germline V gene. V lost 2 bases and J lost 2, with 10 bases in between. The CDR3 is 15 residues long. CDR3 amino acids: CASSLGGFAYNEQFF. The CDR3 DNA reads TGTGCCAGCAGCTTAGGCGGGTTTGCCTACAATGAGCAGTTCTTC.